The source of this T cell receptor (beta chain) is a study of shared clonotypes between healthy human individuals. Original processing methods: Junction-only immunoSEQ sequences carried no quality scores, so filtering differed. Here immunoSEQ multiplex PCR was the method, and the copy in TCRdb shows in-frame clones only, minus some. V and J calls and clone size are given by that table; D and trimming were obtained from the DNA. Of about 490,000 clones in the sample, 76% were seen once. CDR1 and CDR2 (germline): GTSNPN, SVGIG (reference sequence). CDR3 length: 16 amino acids. The ends lost 3 bases at V and 3 bases at J; junction bases unmatched: 5. Unsorted samples used 85 million to 90 million PBMCs for genomic DNA.

The specimen sequenced was PBMCs. The V and J genes are TRBV30 and TRBJ2-2; 12 bases line up with TRBD1. This receptor was taken from a woman aged 35 to 49 in good health. Some clones in this sample may be carry-over from other donors' samples. The CDR3 sequence is CAWRGDRGPDTGELFF. Here the CDR3 DNA reads TGTGCCTGGAGGGGGGACAGGGGGCCGGACACCGGGGAGCTGTTTTTT.